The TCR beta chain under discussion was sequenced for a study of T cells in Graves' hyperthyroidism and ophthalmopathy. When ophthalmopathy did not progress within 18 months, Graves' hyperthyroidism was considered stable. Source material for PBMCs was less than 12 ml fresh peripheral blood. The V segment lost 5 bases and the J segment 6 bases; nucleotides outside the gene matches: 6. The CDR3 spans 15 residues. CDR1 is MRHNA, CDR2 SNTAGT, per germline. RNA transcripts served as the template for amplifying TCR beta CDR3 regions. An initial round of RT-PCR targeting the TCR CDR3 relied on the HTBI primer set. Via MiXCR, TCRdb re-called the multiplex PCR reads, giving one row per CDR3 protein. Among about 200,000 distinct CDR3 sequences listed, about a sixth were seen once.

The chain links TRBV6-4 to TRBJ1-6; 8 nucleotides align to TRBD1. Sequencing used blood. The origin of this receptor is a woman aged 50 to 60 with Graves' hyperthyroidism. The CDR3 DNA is TGTGCCAGCAGTACCGGACAGGGCTTTAATTCACCCCTCCACTTT. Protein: CASSTGQGFNSPLHF.